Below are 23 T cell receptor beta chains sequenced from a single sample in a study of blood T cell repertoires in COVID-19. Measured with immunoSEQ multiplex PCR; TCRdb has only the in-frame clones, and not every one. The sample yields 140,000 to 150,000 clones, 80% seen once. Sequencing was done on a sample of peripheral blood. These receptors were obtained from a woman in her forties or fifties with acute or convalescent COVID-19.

In nucleotides, the CDR3 is TGTGCCAGCAGCCCGGGACTAGCGGGGTTTGAGCAGTTCTTC. Translated, it gives CASSPGLAGFEQFF. The V call is TRBV7-6, the J call TRBJ2-1; 13 bases align to TRBD2. Trimming cost V 5 bases and J 9 bases; bases outside gene matches: 4. This CDR3 has 14 amino acids. CDR1 and CDR2 from the germline V gene are SGHVS and FNYEAQ.

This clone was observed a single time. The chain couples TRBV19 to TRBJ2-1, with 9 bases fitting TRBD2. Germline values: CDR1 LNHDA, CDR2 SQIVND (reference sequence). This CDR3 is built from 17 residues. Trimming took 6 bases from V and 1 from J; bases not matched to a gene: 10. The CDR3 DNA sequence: TGTGCCAGTAGCCGGGGTAGCGGGGGAGGTTCCTACAATGAGCAGTTCTTC. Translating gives CASSRGSGGGSYNEQFF.

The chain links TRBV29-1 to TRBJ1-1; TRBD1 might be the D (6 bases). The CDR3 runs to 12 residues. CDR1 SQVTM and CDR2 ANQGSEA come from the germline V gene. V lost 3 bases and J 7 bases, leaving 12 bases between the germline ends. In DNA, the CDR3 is TGCAGCGTTGAGGGGGCTACGAGTGAAGCTTTCTTT. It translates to CSVEGATSEAFF.

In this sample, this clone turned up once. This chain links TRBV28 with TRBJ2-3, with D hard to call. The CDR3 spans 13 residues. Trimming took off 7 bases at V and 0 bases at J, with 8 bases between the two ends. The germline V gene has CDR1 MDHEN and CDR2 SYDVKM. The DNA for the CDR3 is TGTGCCAGCACCCTAGGAAGCACAGATACGCAGTATTTT. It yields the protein CASTLGSTDTQYF.

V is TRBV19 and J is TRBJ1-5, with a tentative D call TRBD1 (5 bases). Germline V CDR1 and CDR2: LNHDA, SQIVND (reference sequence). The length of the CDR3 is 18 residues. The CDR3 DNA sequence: TGTGGCTCGAAACCCCGGGGGTTCGAAGGGAGGGCAAATCAGCCCCAGCATTTT. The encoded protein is CGSKPRGFEGRANQPQHF.

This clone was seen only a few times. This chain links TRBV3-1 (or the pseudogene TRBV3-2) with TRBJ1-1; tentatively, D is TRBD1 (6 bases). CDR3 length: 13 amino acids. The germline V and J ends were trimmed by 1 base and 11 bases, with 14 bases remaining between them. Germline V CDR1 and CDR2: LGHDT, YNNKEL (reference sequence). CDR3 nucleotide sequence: TGTGCCAGCAGCCAAGGTGAGGGGGTGACCGCTTTCTTT. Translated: CASSQGEGVTAFF.

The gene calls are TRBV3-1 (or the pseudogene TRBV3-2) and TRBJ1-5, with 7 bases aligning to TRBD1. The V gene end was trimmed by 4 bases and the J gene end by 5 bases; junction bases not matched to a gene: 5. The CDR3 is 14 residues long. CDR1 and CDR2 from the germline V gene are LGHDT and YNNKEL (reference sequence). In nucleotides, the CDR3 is TGTGCCAGCAGCCCATCAGGGGGGCATCAGCCCCAGCATTTT. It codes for CASSPSGGHQPQHF.

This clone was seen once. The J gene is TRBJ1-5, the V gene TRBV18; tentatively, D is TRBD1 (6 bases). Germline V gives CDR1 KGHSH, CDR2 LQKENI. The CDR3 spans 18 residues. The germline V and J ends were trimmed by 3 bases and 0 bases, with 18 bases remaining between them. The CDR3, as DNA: TGTGCCAGCTCACCCATTTCCCCAGGGGATTATAGCAATCAGCCCCAGCATTTT. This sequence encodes CASSPISPGDYSNQPQHF.

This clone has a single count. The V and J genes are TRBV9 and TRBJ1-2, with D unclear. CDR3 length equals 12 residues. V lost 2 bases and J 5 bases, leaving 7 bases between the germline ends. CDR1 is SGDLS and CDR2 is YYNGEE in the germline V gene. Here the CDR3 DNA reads TGTGCCAGCAGCGTGGCGGGGTATGGCTACACCTTC. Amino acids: CASSVAGYGYTF.

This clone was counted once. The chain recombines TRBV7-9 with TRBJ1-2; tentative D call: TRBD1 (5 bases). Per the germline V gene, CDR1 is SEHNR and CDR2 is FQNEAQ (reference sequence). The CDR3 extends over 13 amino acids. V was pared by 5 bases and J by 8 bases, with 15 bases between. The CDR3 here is CASSNPTGDGYTF. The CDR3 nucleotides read TGTGCCAGCAGCAATCCGACGGGGGACGGCTACACCTTC.

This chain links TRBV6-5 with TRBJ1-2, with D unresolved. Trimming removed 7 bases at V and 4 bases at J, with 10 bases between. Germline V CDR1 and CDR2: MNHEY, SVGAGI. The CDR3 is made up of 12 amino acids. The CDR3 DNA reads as TGTGCCAGCAAAAGTTCACTCTATGGCTACACCTTC. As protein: CASKSSLYGYTF.

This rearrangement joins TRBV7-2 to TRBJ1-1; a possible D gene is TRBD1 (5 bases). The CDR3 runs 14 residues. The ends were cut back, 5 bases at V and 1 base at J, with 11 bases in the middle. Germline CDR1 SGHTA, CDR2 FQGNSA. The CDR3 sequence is CASSTATGNTEAFF. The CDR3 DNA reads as TGTGCCAGCAGCACCGCCACAGGGAACACTGAAGCTTTCTTT.

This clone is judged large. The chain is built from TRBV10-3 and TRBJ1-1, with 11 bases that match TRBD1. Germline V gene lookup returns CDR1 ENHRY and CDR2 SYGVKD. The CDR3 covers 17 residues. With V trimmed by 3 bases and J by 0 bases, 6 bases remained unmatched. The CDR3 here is CAISDPGTGGLNTEAFF. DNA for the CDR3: TGTGCCATCAGTGATCCCGGGACAGGGGGATTGAACACTGAAGCTTTCTTT.

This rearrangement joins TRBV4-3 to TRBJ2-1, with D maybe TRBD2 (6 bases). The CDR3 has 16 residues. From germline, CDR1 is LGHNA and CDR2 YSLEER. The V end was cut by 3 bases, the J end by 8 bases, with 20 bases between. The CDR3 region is CASSQGGAGQVDEQFF. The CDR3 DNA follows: TGCGCCAGCAGCCAGGGAGGTGCAGGGCAAGTCGATGAGCAGTTCTTC.

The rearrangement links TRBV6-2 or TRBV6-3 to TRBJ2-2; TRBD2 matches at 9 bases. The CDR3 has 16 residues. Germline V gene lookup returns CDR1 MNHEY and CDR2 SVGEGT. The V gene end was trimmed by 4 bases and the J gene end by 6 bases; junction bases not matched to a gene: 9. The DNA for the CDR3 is TGTGCCAGCAGTTCCGGCGGGGGGGCCGGGCCCGGGGAGCTGTTTTTT. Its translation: CASSSGGGAGPGELFF.

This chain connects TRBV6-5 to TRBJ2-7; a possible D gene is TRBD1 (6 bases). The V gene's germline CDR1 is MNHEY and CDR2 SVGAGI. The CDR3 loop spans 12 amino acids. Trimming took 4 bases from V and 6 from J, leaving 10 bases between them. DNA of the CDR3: TGTGCCAGCAGTTTACAGGGAGTCGAGCAGTACTTC. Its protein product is CASSLQGVEQYF.

The CDR3 region is CASSNNSQGPMVSYEQYF. DNA for the CDR3: TGTGCCAGCAGTAACAACTCCCAGGGGCCCATGGTCTCCTACGAGCAGTACTTC. The J gene is TRBJ2-7, the V gene TRBV6-2 or TRBV6-3; D is possibly TRBD1 (6 bases). Germline CDR1 and CDR2: MNHEY and SVGEGT. Trimming removed 5 bases from V and 0 bases from J, with 23 bases in between. The CDR3 is 18 residues long.

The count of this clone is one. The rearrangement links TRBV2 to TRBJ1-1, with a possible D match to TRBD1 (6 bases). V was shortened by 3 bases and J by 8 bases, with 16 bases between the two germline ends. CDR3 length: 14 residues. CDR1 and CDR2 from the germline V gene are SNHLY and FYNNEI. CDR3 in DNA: TGTGCCAGCAGTGAGACAGGCTCCGCCGGGGAAGCTTTCTTT. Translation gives CASSETGSAGEAFF.

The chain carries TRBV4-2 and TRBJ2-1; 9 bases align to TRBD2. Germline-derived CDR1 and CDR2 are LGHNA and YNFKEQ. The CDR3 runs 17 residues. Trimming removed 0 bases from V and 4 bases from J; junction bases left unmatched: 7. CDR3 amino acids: CASSQDRASGAYNEQFF. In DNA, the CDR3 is TGTGCCAGCAGCCAAGATAGGGCTAGCGGGGCATACAATGAGCAGTTCTTC.

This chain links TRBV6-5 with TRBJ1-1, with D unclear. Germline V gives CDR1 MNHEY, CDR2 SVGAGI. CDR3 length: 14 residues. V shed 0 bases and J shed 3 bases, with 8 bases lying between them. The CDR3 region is CASSYSTRDTEAFF. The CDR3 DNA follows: TGTGCCAGCAGTTACTCGACTAGGGACACTGAAGCTTTCTTT.

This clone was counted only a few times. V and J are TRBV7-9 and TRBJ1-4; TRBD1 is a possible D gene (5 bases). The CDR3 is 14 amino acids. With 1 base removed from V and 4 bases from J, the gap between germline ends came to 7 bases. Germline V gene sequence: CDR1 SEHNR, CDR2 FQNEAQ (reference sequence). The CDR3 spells CASSLGQFNEKLFF. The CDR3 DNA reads TGTGCCAGCAGCTTAGGACAGTTTAATGAAAAACTGTTTTTT.

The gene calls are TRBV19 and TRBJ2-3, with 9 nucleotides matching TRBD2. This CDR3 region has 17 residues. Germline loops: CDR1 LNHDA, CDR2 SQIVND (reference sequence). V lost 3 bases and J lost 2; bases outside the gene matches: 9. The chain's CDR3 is CASSILGGGASTDTQYF. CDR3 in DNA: TGTGCCAGTAGTATTTTGGGCGGGGGGGCCTCCACAGATACGCAGTATTTT.

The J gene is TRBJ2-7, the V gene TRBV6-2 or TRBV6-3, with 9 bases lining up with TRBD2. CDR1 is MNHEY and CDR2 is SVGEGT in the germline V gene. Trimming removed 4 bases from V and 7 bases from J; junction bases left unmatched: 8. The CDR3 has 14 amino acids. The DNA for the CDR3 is TGTGCCAGCAGTTTGGCGGGGGGGGAGGGAGAGCAGTACTTC. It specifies CASSLAGGEGEQYF.